The clone carrying this T cell receptor beta chain was seen only once. Sequencing used immunoSEQ multiplex PCR; TCRdb keeps in-frame clones, though not all of them. The sample shows about 330,000 clones, about 74% of them seen only once. The sample belongs to a study of shared clonotypes between healthy human individuals. The V segment lost 7 bases and the J segment 6 bases; nucleotides outside the gene matches: 6. Germline CDR1 reads SNHLY; CDR2 reads FYNNEI. This CDR3 has 14 amino acids. The V and J genes are TRBV2 and TRBJ2-7, with 13 positions matching TRBD2. The sequenced material came from memory CD4+ T cells sorted from blood. Subset here: CD45RA-negative fraction. The TCR comes from a man aged 25-40 years in good health. The CDR3 spells CASTTSGRNSEQYF. As DNA, the CDR3 is TGTGCCAGCACGACTAGCGGGAGGAATAGCGAGCAGTACTTC.